The text below deals with one T cell receptor (beta chain). This clone has a handful of counts. No antigen is known for it. Base qualities are not provided; no much larger clone lies one nucleotide away. All of the isolated RNA was reverse transcribed with the High Capacity cDNA Reverse Transcription Kit, so expressed TCRB transcripts were sequenced. Deep immunoSEQ sequencing was applied to naive, central memory and regulatory T cell samples, giving an average of roughly 3.6 million total reads per sample. After sorted cells were lysed in RLT buffer, RNA was extracted with DNase-treated RNeasy Micro or Mini kits, with the choice depending on cell number. Each cell subset was processed on its own to prevent cross-contamination, while patient and healthy donor samples were processed together. The immunoSEQ multiplex PCR was used to amplify TCRB sequences from cDNA, yielding 87-bp fragments that span the CDR3 region. The amplicons were sequenced using the Illumina HiSeq platform. The original pipeline was this. Synthetic template baselines were used to correct PCR bias computationally, reads within Hamming distance 2 were collapsed, and singletons that could not be merged were discarded. Reads were aligned against IMGT to assign V, D and J genes, CDR3 length and insertions or deletions at six rearrangement sites. Clonotype counts were normalized to sorted cell number within each subset before computing true diversity and Gini coefficients with the tcR R package. Repertoire sharing was quantified using the overlap coefficient calculated on TCRB nucleotide sequences. In its TCRdb copy, this immuneACCESS table keeps in-frame sequences only and misses some clones. Where compared with another copy, unresolved V genes explain less than half of these, and the others have no known cause. V, J and clone size are taken as reported in that table, and D and trimming were inferred from the DNA itself. Across this sample there are about 130,000 clones, with 7% to 10% seen only once. The ten most abundant clones make up 0.6% to 0.85% of the sample.

A single peripheral blood draw of about 120 mL on average was collected from each donor into heparinised tubes. Naive, central memory, regulatory and stem cell-like memory CD4+ T cells were sorted on a BD FACSAria II using a panel including CD45RO, CCR7, CD25, CD127, CD95 and CD27. All sorted populations exceeded 95% purity. PBMCs were isolated immediately by Lymphoprep density gradient centrifugation and stained directly without culture. To minimize batch effects, samples were stained and sorted in pairs, one healthy donor with one patient per experiment. These data are taken from a study of beta chain features in type 1 diabetes listed by TCRdb under 2018. The study in broad terms: Patients and healthy donors did not differ in mean age, gender distribution, total cell number or subset yield. A total of about 110,000,000 sorted cells were examined across all samples, and a strong correlation was observed between cell number per subset and RNA yield. The study compared the TCRB repertoires of sorted circulating CD4+ T cell subsets in recently diagnosed type 1 diabetes patients with those in matched healthy donors. Regulatory and stem cell-like memory subsets were isolated from only 8 patients and roughly 8 healthy donors, whereas naive and central memory subsets came from all 30 or so donors.

The paper as a whole reports these results and caveats: Because cDNA was sequenced instead of genomic DNA, activated cells with high expression could be over-represented, although the groups did not differ in activation or CD3 levels. A moderate but significant shortening of TCRB CDR3 length was observed in type 1 diabetes patients in all four CD4+ subsets. HLA sub-analyses involved small numbers of individuals, so any influence of HLA type on TCRB rearrangement remained unresolved. Shorter templates might be favored by PCR, yet because patient and control samples were amplified and corrected together, any such skew would affect both groups equally. Naive, central memory and regulatory TCRB repertoires appeared more similar among patients than among healthy donors. At VDJ recombination sites, patients with type 1 diabetes made fewer insertions and deleted more nucleotides, a pattern implying thymic rearrangement abnormalities.

From its cysteine to its phenylalanine, the CDR3 spans 17 amino acids. Solely the CDR3 DNA is kept, with 51 bases framed from the first base. Between the V and J ends, shortened by 7 bases and 1 base respectively, the junction contains 22 bases. CDR1 SNHLY and CDR2 FYNNEI are derived from the germline V gene. What was sequenced was central memory CD4+ T cells from blood. The source of this sequence is a man aged 18 to 29 in good health. Rearrangement joined TRBV2 to TRBJ1-1; D gene: possibly TRBD1, on 6 matching bases. The CDR3 reads CASNLKVDRMENTEAFF. The DNA reads as follows: TGTGCCAGCAACCTTAAGGTCGACAGGATGGAGAACACTGAAGCTTTCTTT.